This T cell receptor (beta chain) is drawn from a study of blood T cell repertoires in COVID-19. Across the whole study: Both acute and convalescent COVID-19 samples were obtained from the United States, Italy and Spain. PBMCs, B-cell-depleted T cells, or T cells provided the cDNA or gDNA that made up the material.

The authors' processing: Estimates of nucleated cell counts were drawn from the amplification of reference gene primers. Sequencing was performed with immunoSEQ multiplex PCR; in TCRdb, only in-frame clones are kept and a portion is missing. Clonal size and the V and J genes are those of that table, whereas D and trimming came from the DNA. The top ten clones hold 1.3% to 1.5% of a sample with 70,000 or so clones, about nine tenths of them seen once. The ends lost 4 bases at V and 4 bases at J; junction bases unmatched: 16. This CDR3 spans 18 amino acids. CDR1 and CDR2 (germline): LNHDA, SQIVND (reference sequence).

J is TRBJ1-5 and V is TRBV19; TRBD1 matches at 7 bases. The sequence was collected from a man in his fifties with acute or convalescent COVID-19. Sequencing was carried out using peripheral blood. CDR3 DNA sequence: TGTGCCAGTAGTACCTCACCCTCCCGGACAGGCTATAATCAGCCCCAGCATTTT. It encodes CASSTSPSRTGYNQPQHF.